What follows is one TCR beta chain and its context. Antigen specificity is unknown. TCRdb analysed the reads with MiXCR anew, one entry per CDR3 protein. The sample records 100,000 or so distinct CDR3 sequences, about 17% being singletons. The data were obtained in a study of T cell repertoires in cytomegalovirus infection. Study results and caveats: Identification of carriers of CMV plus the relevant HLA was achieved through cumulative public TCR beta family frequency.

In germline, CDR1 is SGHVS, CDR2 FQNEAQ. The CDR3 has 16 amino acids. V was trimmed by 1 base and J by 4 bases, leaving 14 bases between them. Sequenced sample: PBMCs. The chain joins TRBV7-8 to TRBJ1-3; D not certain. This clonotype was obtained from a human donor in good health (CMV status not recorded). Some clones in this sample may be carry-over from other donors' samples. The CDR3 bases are TGTGCCAGCAGCTTAGTATCAGTAGTTCGAGGAAACACCATATATTTT. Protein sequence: CASSLVSVVRGNTIYF. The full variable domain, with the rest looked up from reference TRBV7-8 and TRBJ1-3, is GAGVSQSPRYKVAKRGQDVALRCDPISGHVSLFWYQQALGQGPEFLTYFQNEAQLDKSGLPSDRFFAERPEGSVSTLKIQRTQQEDSAVYLCASSLVSVVRGNTIYFGEGSWLTVV.